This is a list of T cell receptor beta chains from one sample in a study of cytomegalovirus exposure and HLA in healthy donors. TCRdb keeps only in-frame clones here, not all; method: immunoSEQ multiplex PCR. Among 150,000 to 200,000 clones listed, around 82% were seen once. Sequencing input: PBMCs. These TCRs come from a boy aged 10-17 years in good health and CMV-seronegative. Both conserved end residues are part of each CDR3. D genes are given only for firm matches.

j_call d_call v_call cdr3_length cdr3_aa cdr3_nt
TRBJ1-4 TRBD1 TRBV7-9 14 CASSIQGASEKLFF TGTGCCAGCAGCATACAGGGGGCGAGTGAAAAACTGTTTTTT
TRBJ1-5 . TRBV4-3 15 CASSPPGRDRQPQHF TGCGCCAGCAGCCCCCCGGGCAGGGATAGGCAGCCCCAGCATTTT
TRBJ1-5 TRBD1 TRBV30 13 CAWSGTGEQPQHF TGTGCCTGGAGTGGGACAGGGGAACAGCCCCAGCATTTT
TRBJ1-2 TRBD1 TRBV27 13 CASSPTTGLGYTF TGTGCCAGCAGTCCAACGACAGGGCTGGGCTACACCTTC
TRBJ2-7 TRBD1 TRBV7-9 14 CASSLGVPGGEQYF TGTGCCAGCAGCTTAGGGGTCCCAGGGGGAGAGCAGTACTTC
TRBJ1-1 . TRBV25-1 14 CASSVAGLGTEAFF TGTGCCAGCAGTGTTGCAGGGTTGGGCACTGAAGCTTTCTTT
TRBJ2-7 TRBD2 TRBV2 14 CASKGLVNSYEQYF TGTGCCAGCAAGGGACTAGTGAATTCCTACGAGCAGTACTTC
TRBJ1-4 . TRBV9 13 CASSENGAEKLFF TGTGCCAGCAGCGAGAATGGGGCTGAAAAACTGTTTTTT
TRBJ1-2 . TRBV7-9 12 CASSSTDYGYTF TGTGCCAGCAGCTCGACAGACTATGGCTACACCTTC
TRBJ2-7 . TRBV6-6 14 CASSYRRVSGEQYF TGTGCCAGCAGTTACCGGCGGGTGTCGGGCGAGCAGTACTTC
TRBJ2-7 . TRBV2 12 CAVQQGYDEQYF TGTGCCGTCCAACAGGGCTACGACGAGCAGTACTTC
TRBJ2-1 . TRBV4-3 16 CASSQDIDTPSAEQFF TGCGCCAGCAGCCAAGATATCGACACTCCCTCGGCTGAGCAGTTCTTC
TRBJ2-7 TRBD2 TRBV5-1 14 CASSLERGVLEQYF TGCGCCAGCAGCTTGGAGCGGGGGGTCCTCGAGCAGTACTTC
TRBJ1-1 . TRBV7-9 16 CASSSRQDKMNTEAFF TGTGCCAGCAGCTCGCGACAGGACAAAATGAACACTGAAGCTTTCTTT